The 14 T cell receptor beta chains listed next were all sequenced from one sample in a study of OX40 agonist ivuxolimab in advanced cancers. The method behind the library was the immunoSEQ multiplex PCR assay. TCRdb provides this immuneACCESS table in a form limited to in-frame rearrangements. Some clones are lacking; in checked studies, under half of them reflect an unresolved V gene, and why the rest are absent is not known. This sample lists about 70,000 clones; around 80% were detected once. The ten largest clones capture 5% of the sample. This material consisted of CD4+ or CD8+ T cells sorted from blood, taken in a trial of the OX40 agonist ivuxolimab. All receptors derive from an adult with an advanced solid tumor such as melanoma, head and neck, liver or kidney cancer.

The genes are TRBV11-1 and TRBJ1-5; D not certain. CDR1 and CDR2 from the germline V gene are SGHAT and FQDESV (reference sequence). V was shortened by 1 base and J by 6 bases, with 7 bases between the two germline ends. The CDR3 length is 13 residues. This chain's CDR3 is CASSLEEAQPQHF. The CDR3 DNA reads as TGTGCCAGCAGCTTAGAAGAGGCTCAGCCCCAGCATTTT.

The CDR3 loop is CASSGGRQQETQYF. CDR3 DNA sequence: TGTGCCAGCAGCGGCGGCAGACAGCAAGAGACCCAGTACTTC. This chain joins TRBV9 and TRBJ2-5, with D possibly TRBD1 on 5 matching bases. The CDR3 has 14 amino acids. Germline assignment: CDR1 SGDLS and CDR2 YYNGEE. The V end lost 3 bases, the J end lost 2 bases, and 11 bases lay between the germline ends.

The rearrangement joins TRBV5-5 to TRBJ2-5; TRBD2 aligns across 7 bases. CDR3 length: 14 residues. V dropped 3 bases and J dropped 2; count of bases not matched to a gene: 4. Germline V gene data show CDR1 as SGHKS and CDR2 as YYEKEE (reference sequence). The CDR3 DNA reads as TGTGCCAGCAGCTCACTAGCGAATCAAGAGACCCAGTACTTC. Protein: CASSSLANQETQYF.

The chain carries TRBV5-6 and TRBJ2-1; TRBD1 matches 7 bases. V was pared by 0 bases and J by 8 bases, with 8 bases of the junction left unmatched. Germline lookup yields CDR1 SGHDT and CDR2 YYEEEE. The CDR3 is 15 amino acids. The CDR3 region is CASSLVGQARDEQFF. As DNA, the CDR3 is TGTGCCAGCAGCTTGGTTGGACAGGCGAGGGATGAGCAGTTCTTC.

The CDR3 region is CATSGLQQGLTNEKLFF. As DNA, the CDR3 is TGTGCCACCAGCGGTCTCCAACAGGGCCTAACTAATGAAAAACTGTTTTTT. The chain couples TRBV15 to TRBJ1-4; D perhaps matches TRBD1 (6 bases). Trimming shortened V by 5 bases and J by 1 base, and 17 bases separated the two germline ends. Germline V CDR1 and CDR2: LNHNV, YYDKDF (reference sequence). The CDR3 is 17 amino acids.

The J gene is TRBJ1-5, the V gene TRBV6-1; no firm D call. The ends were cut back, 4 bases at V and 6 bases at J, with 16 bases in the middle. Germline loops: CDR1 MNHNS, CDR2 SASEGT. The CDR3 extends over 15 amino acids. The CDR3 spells CASSVPDSDSQPQHF. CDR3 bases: TGTGCCAGCAGTGTACCCGATTCTGATTCTCAGCCCCAGCATTTT.

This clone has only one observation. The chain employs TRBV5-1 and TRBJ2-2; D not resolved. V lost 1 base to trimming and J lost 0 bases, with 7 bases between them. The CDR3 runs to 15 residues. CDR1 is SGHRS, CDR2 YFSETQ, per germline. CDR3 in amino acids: CASSLPSSNTGELFF. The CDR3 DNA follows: TGCGCCAGCAGCTTGCCCTCGTCGAACACCGGGGAGCTGTTTTTT.

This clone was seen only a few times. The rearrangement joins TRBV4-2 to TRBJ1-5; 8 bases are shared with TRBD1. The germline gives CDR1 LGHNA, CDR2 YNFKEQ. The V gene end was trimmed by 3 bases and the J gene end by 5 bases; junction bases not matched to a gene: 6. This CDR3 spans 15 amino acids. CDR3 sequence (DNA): TGTGCCAGCAGCCATGAACAGGGGGGAGATCAGCCCCAGCATTTT. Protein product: CASSHEQGGDQPQHF.

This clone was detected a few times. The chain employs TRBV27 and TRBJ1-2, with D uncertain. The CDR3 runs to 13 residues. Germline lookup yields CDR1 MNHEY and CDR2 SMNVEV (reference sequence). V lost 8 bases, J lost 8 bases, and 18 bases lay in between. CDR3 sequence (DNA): TGTGCCAGCTCTCAAGACACCAGAGACGGCTACACCTTC. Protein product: CASSQDTRDGYTF.

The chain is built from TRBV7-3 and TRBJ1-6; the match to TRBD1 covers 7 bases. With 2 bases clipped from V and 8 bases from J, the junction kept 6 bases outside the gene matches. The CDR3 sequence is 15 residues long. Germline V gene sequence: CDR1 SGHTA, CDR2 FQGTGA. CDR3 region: CASSLVARGDSPLHF. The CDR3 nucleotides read TGTGCCAGCAGCTTAGTGGCCAGGGGGGATTCACCCCTCCACTTT.

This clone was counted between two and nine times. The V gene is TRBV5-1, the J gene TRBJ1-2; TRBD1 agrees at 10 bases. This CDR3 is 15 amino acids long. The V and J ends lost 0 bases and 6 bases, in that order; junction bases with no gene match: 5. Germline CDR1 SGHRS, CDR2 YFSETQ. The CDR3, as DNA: TGCGCCAGCAGCTTGGATGGACAGGGGGGAGATGGCTACACCTTC. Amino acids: CASSLDGQGGDGYTF.

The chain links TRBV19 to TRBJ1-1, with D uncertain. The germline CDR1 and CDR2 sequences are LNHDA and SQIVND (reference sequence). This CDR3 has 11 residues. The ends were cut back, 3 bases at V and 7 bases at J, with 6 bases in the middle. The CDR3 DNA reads TGTGCCAGTAGTATGCGACATGAAGCTTTCTTT. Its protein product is CASSMRHEAFF.

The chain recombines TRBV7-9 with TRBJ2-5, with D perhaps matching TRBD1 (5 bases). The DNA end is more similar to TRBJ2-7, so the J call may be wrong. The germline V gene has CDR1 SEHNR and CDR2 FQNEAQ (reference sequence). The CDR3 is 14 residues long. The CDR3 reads CASSLSQGPYEQYF. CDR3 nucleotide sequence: TGTGCCAGCAGCTTAAGCCAGGGCCCCTACGAGCAGTACTTC.

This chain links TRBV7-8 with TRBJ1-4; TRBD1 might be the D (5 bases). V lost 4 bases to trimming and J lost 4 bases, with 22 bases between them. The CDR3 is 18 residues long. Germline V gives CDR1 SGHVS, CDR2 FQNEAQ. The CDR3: CASSSYRHPKGFNEKLFF. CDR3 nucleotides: TGTGCCAGCAGCTCTTATCGACATCCTAAGGGGTTTAATGAAAAACTGTTTTTT.